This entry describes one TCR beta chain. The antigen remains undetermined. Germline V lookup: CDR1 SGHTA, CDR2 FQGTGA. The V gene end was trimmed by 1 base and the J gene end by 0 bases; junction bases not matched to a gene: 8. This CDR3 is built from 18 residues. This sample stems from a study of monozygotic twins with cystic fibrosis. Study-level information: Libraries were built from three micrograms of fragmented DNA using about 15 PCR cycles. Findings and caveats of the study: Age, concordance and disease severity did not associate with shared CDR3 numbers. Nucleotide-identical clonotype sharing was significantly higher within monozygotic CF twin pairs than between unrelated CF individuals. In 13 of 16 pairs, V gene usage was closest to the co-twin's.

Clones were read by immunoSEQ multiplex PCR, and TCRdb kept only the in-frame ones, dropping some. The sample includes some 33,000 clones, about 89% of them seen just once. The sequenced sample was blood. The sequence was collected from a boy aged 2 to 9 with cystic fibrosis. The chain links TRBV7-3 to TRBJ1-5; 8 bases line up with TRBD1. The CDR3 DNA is TGTGCCAGCAGCTTAAACTGGACAGGGAACGATAGCAATCAGCCCCAGCATTTT. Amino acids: CASSLNWTGNDSNQPQHF.